This TCR beta chain was documented in a study of human T cells and chemical hapten exposure. Looking at the study overall: Patch testing placed 0.01% DPC on the upper back, with readings at 6 days. Findings and caveats of the study: With regard to DPC sensitization, TCRs above 1 in 1000 frequency did not change. Patch test score rose with PT1 expanded TCRs, significant at 8, 16, 32, not 4.

Each CDR3 protein is one row after TCRdb ran MiXCR on the RACE reads. The sample includes around 110,000 distinct CDR3 sequences, over 10% seen only once; the top ten take roughly 1.3%. The time point here: patch test 1, 2 weeks after DPC sensitization. Treatment reported: therapeutic diphenylcyclopropenone sensitization with weekly scalp DPC. Samples of blood were obtained prior to the application of each patch test. From germline, CDR1 is MDHEN and CDR2 SYDVKM. Trimming took 7 bases from V and 6 from J; bases not matched to a gene: 17. This CDR3 has 16 residues. This clonotype has just a few counts. The antigen is not known.

This sequence originates from a woman aged 45 to 65 with alopecia areata. Some clones in this sample may be carry-over from other donors' samples. Sequenced material: whole blood, taken in connection with sensitization to the hapten diphenylcyclopropenone (DPC). V gene TRBV28 combines with J gene TRBJ1-2, with 7 bases identical to TRBD1. CDR3 DNA: TGTGCCAGCACAGGGGTCCCAGGGGGAGGACTCAATGGCTACACCTTC. It translates to CASTGVPGGGLNGYTF.